This TCR beta chain was profiled in a study of blood T cell repertoires in COVID-19. Only in-frame clones appear in the TCRdb table, and some are missing; sequencing was by immunoSEQ multiplex PCR. The table lists about 120,000 clones, less than 90% of them singletons. The CDR3 is 15 residues long. The V gene's germline CDR1 is SGHRS and CDR2 YFSETQ. V trimming: 4 bases; J trimming: 5 bases; junction bases outside the gene matches: 9. Sequenced: peripheral blood. The gene calls are TRBV5-1 and TRBJ1-2; TRBD1 aligns across 9 bases. The receptor comes from an older man with acute or convalescent COVID-19. DNA of the CDR3: TGCGCCAGCAGCCCGCAGACAGGGGGGGCGTATGGCTACACCTTC. As protein: CASSPQTGGAYGYTF.